These 14 T cell receptor beta chains originate from one sample sequenced in a study of cytomegalovirus exposure and HLA in healthy donors. In the PCR, 60 Vbeta and 13 Jbeta primers were used. Sequenced by immunoSEQ multiplex PCR; TCRdb stores in-frame clones only, minus some. The sample has some 190,000 clones; 87% are singletons. The sequenced material came from PBMCs. The receptor source for this set is a boy aged 2 to 9 in good health and CMV-seronegative.

The rearrangement joins TRBV29-1 to TRBJ2-5; TRBD2 matches at 7 bases. The tail of the sequence fits TRBJ2-7 better, so the J call may be wrong. Germline V gives CDR1 SQVTM, CDR2 ANQGSEA. CDR3 length equals 14 residues. The DNA for the CDR3 is TGCAGCGTAACCCGAGCGGGGAGCTCCTACGAGCAGTACTTC. It codes for CSVTRAGSSYEQYF.

This clone was picked up one time. The chain couples TRBV2 to TRBJ2-7; tentative D call: TRBD2 (6 bases). With 10 bases removed from V and 6 bases from J, the gap between germline ends came to 16 bases. Germline V CDR1 and CDR2: SNHLY, FYNNEI. This CDR3 is built from 12 residues. CDR3 bases: TGTGCCAATGGGGAATGGGGGGTCGAGCAGTACTTC. Its translation: CANGEWGVEQYF.

The rearrangement links TRBV5-5 to TRBJ2-7; weak D call: TRBD1 (5 bases). Trimming cost V 6 bases and J 5 bases, with 15 bases left between them. The CDR3 runs 13 residues. CDR1 and CDR2 (germline): SGHKS, YYEKEE (reference sequence). The CDR3 DNA sequence: TGTGCCAGCACACTCCCAGGGAAGGACGAGCAGTACTTC. It is translated as CASTLPGKDEQYF.

CDR3 sequence reads: CAISGTSGYQETQYF. Here the CDR3 DNA reads TGTGCCATCAGCGGGACTAGCGGGTACCAAGAGACCCAGTACTTC. The chain links TRBV10-3 to TRBJ2-5, with 12 bases identical to TRBD2. The CDR3 has 15 residues. CDR1 and CDR2 (germline): ENHRY, SYGVKD. Germline trimming cut 6 bases from V and 0 bases from J; bases unmatched to any gene: 2.

The chain has TRBV9 and TRBJ1-2, with unresolved D. CDR3 length: 13 residues. Looked up from germline, CDR1 is SGDLS and CDR2 is YYNGEE. Trimming cost V 3 bases and J 4 bases, with 10 bases left between them. CDR3 sequence: CASSEGGSYGYTF. As DNA, the CDR3 is TGTGCCAGCAGCGAGGGAGGATCCTATGGCTACACCTTC.

The count of this clone is one. The DNA for the CDR3 is TGTGCCAGCAGCCAAACTAGCGGGGGGGGCTACGAGCAGTACTTC. This sequence encodes CASSQTSGGGYEQYF. V usage is TRBV11-2 and J usage is TRBJ2-7; 13 nucleotides match TRBD2. This CDR3 region has 15 residues. Per germline, CDR1 SGHAT and CDR2 FQNNGV. The V segment lost 5 bases and the J segment 3 bases; nucleotides outside the gene matches: 4.

The rearrangement joins TRBV7-8 to TRBJ2-3, with D possibly being TRBD1 (5 bases). The length of the CDR3 is 16 residues. Looked up from germline, CDR1 is SGHVS and CDR2 is FQNEAQ. Between the trimmed V and J ends, which lost 1 base and 4 bases, there was a span of 15 bases. CDR3 residues: CASSLGPGKVSDTQYF. CDR3 in DNA: TGTGCCAGCAGCTTAGGGCCAGGGAAGGTTTCAGATACGCAGTATTTT.

This chain uses TRBV27 with TRBJ2-1; 8 bases align to TRBD2. In germline, CDR1 is MNHEY, CDR2 SMNVEV (reference sequence). The V segment lost 5 bases and the J segment 6 bases; nucleotides outside the gene matches: 9. The CDR3 length is 15 residues. The chain's CDR3 is CASSPSYGLANEQFF. CDR3 nucleotides: TGTGCCAGCAGTCCGTCCTACGGACTAGCCAATGAGCAGTTCTTC.

CDR3 amino acids: CASSQEGPLLAGGTHQETQYF. The CDR3 DNA is TGCGCCAGCAGCCAAGAGGGGCCCCTGCTAGCGGGAGGCACCCACCAAGAGACCCAGTACTTC. The V call is TRBV4-1, the J call TRBJ2-5; 11 bases fit TRBD2. The CDR3 has 21 residues. The ends lost 0 bases at V and 0 bases at J; junction bases unmatched: 15. CDR1 is MGHRA and CDR2 is YSYEKL in the germline V gene.

This clone occurred a few times. The chain recombines TRBV7-6 with TRBJ1-4; D might be TRBD1 (5 bases). Deletions cut 5 bases from V and 3 bases from J, with 13 bases between. This CDR3 is built from 15 residues. Germline V gene data show CDR1 as SGHVS and CDR2 as FNYEAQ. The CDR3 region is CASSQSGHANEKLFF. DNA for the CDR3: TGTGCCAGCAGCCAATCAGGGCATGCTAATGAAAAACTGTTTTTT.

This clone occurred once. The chain combines TRBV4-1 with TRBJ2-7, with unresolved D. From germline, CDR1 is MGHRA and CDR2 YSYEKL. Trimming removed 4 bases at V and 2 bases at J, with 9 bases between. The CDR3 totals 13 residues. DNA of the CDR3: TGCGCCAGCAGCCCGATACTTACCTACGAGCAGTACTTC. Translation gives CASSPILTYEQYF.

This clone was found once. This sequence joins TRBV28 and TRBJ1-2; 12 nucleotides agree with TRBD1. In germline, CDR1 is MDHEN, CDR2 SYDVKM. The CDR3 runs to 16 residues. Losses at the gene ends were 6 bases for V and 1 base for J; bases not matched to a gene: 6. The CDR3 protein is CASSPGQGALNYGYTF. CDR3 DNA: TGTGCCAGCAGCCCGGGACAGGGGGCGCTTAACTATGGCTACACCTTC.

The DNA for the CDR3 is TGTGCCAGCAGCGGGCCCCATACGCAGTATTTT. This gives the protein CASSGPHTQYF. The chain couples TRBV9 to TRBJ2-3, with D unresolved. Per germline, CDR1 SGDLS and CDR2 YYNGEE. Trimming stripped 3 bases from V and 7 bases from J, with 6 bases between. CDR3 size: 11 residues.

The CDR3 sequence: CASSFTGGQETQYF. CDR3 DNA sequence: TGTGCCAGCAGCTTTACAGGGGGGCAAGAGACCCAGTACTTC. This chain joins TRBV5-6 and TRBJ2-5; 8 positions match TRBD1. Losses at the gene ends were 2 bases for V and 2 bases for J; bases not matched to a gene: 2. This CDR3 contains 14 residues. Per germline, CDR1 SGHDT and CDR2 YYEEEE. Filled out from reference TRBV5-6 and TRBJ2-5, the complete variable domain reads DAGVTQSPTHLIKTRGQQVTLRCSPKSGHDTVSWYQQALGQGPQFIFQYYEEEERQRGNFPDRFSGHQFPNYSSELNVNALLLGDSALYLCASSFTGGQETQYFGPGTRLLVL.